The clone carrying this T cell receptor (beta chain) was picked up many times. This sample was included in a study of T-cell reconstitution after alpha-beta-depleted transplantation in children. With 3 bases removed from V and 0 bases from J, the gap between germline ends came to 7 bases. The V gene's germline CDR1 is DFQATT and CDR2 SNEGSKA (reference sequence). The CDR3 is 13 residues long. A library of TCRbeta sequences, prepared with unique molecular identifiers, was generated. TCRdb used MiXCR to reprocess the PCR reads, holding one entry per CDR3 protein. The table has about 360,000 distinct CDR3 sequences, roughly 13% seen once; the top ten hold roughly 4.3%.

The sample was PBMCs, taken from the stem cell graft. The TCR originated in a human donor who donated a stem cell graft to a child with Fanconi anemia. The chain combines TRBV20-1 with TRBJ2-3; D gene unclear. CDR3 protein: CSASGPSTDTQYF. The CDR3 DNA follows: TGCAGTGCTAGCGGCCCTAGCACAGATACGCAGTATTTT.